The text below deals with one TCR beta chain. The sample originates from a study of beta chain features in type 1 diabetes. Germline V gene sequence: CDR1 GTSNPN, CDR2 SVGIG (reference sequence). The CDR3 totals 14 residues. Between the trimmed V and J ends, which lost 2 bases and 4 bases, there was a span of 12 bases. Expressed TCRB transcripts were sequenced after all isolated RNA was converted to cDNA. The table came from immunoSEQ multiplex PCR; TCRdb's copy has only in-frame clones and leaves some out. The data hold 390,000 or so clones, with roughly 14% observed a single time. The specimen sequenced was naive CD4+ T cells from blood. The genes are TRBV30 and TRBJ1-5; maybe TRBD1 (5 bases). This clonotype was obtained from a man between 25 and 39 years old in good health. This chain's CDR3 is CAWSIRAGNQPQHF. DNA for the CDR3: TGTGCCTGGAGTATCAGGGCTGGTAATCAGCCCCAGCATTTT.